This T cell receptor beta chain was identified during a study of cytomegalovirus exposure and HLA in healthy donors. Looking at the study overall: Most donors, roughly 84% of approximately 400 genotyped, fell in the Caucasian-associated ancestry cluster.

The donors, nominally healthy at sampling, likely had unrecorded immune exposures. In the PCR, 60 Vbeta and 13 Jbeta primers were used. Produced via immunoSEQ multiplex PCR; TCRdb's table is partial and in-frame only. The sample includes about 160,000 clones, under 85% of them seen just once. Sequenced sample: PBMCs. This sequence originates from a woman aged 30 to 39 in good health and CMV-seronegative.

The CDR3 is CASSLGQRAPGEQYF. Written as DNA, the CDR3 is TGCGCCAGCAGCTTGGGGCAGCGAGCCCCTGGGGAGCAGTACTTC. The chain recombines TRBV5-1 with TRBJ2-7; D uncertain. This CDR3 contains 15 residues. Trimming removed 0 bases from V and 7 bases from J, with 17 bases in between. Germline V CDR1 and CDR2: SGHRS, YFSETQ.